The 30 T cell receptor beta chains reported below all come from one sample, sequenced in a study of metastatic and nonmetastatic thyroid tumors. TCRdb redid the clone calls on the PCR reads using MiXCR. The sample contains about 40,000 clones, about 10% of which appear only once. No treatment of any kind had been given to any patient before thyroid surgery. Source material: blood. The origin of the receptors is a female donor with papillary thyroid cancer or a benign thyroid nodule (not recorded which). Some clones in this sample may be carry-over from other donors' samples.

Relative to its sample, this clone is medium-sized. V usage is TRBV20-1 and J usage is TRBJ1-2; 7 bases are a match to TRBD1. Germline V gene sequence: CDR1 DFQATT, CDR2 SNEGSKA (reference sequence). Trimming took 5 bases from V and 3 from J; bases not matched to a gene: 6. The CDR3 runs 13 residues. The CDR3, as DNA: TGCAGTGCTCAAAACGACAGGGACTATGGCTACACCTTC. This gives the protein CSAQNDRDYGYTF.

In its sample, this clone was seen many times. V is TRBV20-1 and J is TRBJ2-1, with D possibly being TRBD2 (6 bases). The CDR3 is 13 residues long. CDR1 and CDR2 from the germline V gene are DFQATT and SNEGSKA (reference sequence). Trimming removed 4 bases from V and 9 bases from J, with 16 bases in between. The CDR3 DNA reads TGCAGTGCTACCGGGAGTAGCGCCGGTGAGCAGTTCTTC. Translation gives CSATGSSAGEQFF.

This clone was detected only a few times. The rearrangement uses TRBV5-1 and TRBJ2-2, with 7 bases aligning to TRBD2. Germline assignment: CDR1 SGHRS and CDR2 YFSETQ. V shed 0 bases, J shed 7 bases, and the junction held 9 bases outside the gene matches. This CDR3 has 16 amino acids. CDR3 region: CASSLVVAGVGGELFF. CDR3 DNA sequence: TGCGCCAGCAGCTTGGTTGTGGCGGGAGTAGGCGGGGAGCTGTTTTTT. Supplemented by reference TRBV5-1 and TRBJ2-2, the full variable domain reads KAGVTQTPRYLIKTRGQQVTLSCSPISGHRSVSWYQQTPGQGLQFLFEYFSETQRNKGNFPGRFSGRQFSNSRSEMNVSTLELGDSALYLCASSLVVAGVGGELFFGEGSRLTVL.

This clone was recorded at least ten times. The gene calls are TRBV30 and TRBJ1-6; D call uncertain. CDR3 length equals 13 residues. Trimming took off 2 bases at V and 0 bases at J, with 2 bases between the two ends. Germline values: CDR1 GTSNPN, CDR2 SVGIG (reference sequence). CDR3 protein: CAWSSSYNSPLHF. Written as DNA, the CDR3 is TGTGCCTGGAGTAGCTCCTATAATTCACCCCTCCACTTT.

For the CDR3, the DNA is TGTGCCAGCAGCTTCCAGGGGGACGAGCAGTACTTC. Translating gives CASSFQGDEQYF. This chain connects TRBV11-3 to TRBJ2-7; 7 bases fit TRBD1. The CDR3 covers 12 residues. Germline V CDR1 and CDR2: SGHNT, YENEEA. The junction had 1 base not matched to a gene; V was cut back by 3 bases and J by 5 bases.

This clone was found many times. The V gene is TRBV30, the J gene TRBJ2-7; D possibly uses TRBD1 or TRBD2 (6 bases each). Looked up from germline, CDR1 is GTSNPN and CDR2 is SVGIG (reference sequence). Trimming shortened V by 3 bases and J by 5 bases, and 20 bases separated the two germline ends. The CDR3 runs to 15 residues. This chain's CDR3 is CAWSDYRGRLHEQYF. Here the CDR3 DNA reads TGTGCCTGGAGCGACTATCGGGGGCGTCTACACGAGCAGTACTTC.

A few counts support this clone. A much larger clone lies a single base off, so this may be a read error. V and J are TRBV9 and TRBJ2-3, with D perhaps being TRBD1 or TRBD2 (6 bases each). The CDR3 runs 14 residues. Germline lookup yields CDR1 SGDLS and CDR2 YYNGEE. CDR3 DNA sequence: TGTGCCAGCATCGTATGGGGGGCCACAGATACGCAGTATTTT. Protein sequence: CASIVWGATDTQYF.

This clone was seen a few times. The DNA for the CDR3 is TGTGCCAGCACCCCAGGGGCGACCTCCTACGAGCAGTACTTC. This translates into CASTPGATSYEQYF. The V gene is TRBV12-3 or TRBV12-4, the J gene TRBJ2-7, with a possible D match to TRBD1 (6 bases). This CDR3 region has 14 residues. Trimming left V 7 bases short and J 0 bases short, with 13 bases between.

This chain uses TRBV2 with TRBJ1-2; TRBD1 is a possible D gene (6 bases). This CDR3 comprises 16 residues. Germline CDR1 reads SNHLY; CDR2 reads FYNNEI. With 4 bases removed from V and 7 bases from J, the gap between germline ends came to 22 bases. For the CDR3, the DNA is TGTGCCAGCAGTGTCTTACCGGGAGGGGGGAAGGTTGGCTACACCTTC. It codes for CASSVLPGGGKVGYTF.

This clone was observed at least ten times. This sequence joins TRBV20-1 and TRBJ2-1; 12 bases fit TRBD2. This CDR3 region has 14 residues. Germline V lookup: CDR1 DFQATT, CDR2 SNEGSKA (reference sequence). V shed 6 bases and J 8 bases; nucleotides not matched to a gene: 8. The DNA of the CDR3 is TGCAGTGCCGTGACTAGCGGGAGCACCCATGAGCAGTTCTTC. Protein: CSAVTSGSTHEQFF.

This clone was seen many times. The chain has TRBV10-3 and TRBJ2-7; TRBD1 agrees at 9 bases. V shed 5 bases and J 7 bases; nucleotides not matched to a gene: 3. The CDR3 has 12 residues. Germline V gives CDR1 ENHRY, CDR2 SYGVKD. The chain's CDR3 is CAISRTGEEQYF. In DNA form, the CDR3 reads TGTGCCATCAGTAGGACAGGGGAAGAGCAGTACTTC.

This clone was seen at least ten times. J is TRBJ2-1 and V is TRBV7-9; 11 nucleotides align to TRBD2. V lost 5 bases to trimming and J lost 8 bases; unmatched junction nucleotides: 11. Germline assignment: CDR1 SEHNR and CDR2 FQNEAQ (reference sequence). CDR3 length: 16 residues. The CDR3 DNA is TGTGCCAGCAGCCCTGCCTTTGGACTAGCGGGTCATGAGCAGTTCTTC. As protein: CASSPAFGLAGHEQFF. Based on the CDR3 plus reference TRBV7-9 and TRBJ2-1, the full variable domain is DTGVSQNPRHKITKRGQNVTFRCDPISEHNRLYWYRQTLGQGPEFLTYFQNEAQLEKSRLLSDRFSAERPKGSFSTLEIQRTEQGDSAMYLCASSPAFGLAGHEQFFGPGTRLTVL.

This CDR3 is CASSYSTSGELSSYNEQFF. The CDR3 nucleotides read TGTGCCAGCAGTTACTCGACTAGCGGGGAACTGAGCTCCTACAATGAGCAGTTCTTC. The chain is built from TRBV6-2 or TRBV6-3 and TRBJ2-1, with 11 bases lining up with TRBD2. The CDR3 is made up of 19 amino acids. Germline V CDR1 and CDR2: MNHEY, SVGEGT. Trimming took 0 bases from V and 0 from J; bases not matched to a gene: 7.

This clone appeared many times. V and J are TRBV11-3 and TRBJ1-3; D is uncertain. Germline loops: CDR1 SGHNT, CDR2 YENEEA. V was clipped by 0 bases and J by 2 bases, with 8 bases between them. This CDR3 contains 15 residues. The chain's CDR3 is CASSLESRTGNTIYF. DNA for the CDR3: TGTGCCAGCAGCTTAGAATCGAGGACTGGAAACACCATATATTTT. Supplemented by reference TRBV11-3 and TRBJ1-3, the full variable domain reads EAGVVQSPRYKIIEKKQPVAFWCNPISGHNTLYWYLQNLGQGPELLIRYENEEAVDDSQLPKDRFSAERLKGVDSTLKIQPAELGDSAVYLCASSLESRTGNTIYFGEGSWLTVV.

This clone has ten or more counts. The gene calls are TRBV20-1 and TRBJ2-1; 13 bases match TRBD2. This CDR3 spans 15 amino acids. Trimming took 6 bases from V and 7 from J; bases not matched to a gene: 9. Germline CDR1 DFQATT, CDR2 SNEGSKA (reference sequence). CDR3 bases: TGCAGTGCGGAAGGACTAGCGGGAGTTGAAAATGAGCAGTTCTTC. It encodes CSAEGLAGVENEQFF.

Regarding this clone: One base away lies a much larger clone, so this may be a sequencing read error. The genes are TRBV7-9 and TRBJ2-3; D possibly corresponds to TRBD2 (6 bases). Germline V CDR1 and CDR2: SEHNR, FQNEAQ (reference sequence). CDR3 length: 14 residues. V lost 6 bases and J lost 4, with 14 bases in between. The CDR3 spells CASRPPAGSDTQYF. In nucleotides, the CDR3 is TGTGCCAGCAGGCCGCCCGCGGGGTCAGATACGCAGTATTTT.

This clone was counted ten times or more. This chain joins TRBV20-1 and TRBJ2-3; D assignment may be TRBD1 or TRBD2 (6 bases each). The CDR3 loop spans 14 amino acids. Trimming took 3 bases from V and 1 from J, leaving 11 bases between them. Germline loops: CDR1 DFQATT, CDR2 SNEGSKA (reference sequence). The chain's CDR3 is CSASGGLRTDTQYF. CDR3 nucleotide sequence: TGCAGTGCTAGCGGGGGCTTACGCACAGATACGCAGTATTTT.

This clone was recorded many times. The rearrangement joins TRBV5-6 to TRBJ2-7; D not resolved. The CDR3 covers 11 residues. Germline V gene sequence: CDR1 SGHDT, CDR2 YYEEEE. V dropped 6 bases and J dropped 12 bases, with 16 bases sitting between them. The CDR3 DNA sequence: TGTGCCAGCATCCGATTATCCCGTCCGTACTTC. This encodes CASIRLSRPYF. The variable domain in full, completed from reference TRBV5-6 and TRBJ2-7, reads DAGVTQSPTHLIKTRGQQVTLRCSPKSGHDTVSWYQQALGQGPQFIFQYYEEEERQRGNFPDRFSGHQFPNYSSELNVNALLLGDSALYLCASIRLSRPYFGPGTRLTVT.

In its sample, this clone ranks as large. CDR3 DNA sequence: TGTGCCAGCAGCCAAGATGTCCAGCGGGAGAACTACGAGCAGTACTTC. This encodes CASSQDVQRENYEQYF. This chain links TRBV4-2 with TRBJ2-7, with TRBD2 matching 8 bases. The CDR3 is made up of 16 amino acids. Germline V gene data show CDR1 as LGHNA and CDR2 as YNFKEQ. V shed 0 bases, J shed 3 bases, and the junction held 7 bases outside the gene matches.

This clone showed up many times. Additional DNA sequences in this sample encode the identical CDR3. CDR3 in DNA: TGTGCCAGCAGACCCGGGACTAGCGGGCCTATCGGGCAGTACTTC. This translates into CASRPGTSGPIGQYF. The chain has TRBV7-2 and TRBJ2-7; 12 positions match TRBD2. CDR3 length: 15 amino acids. Trimming cost V 6 bases and J 9 bases; bases outside gene matches: 12. In germline, CDR1 is SGHTA, CDR2 FQGNSA.

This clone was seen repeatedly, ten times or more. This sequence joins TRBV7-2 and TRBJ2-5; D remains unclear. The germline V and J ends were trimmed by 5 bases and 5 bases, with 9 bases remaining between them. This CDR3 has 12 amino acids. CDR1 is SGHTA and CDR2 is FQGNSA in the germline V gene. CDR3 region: CASSAVGETQYF. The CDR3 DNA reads TGTGCCAGCAGCGCGGTAGGGGAGACCCAGTACTTC.

CDR3 DNA sequence: TGCGCCAGCAGCTTGTCCCCACTAGCGAATGAGCAGTTCTTC. The encoded protein is CASSLSPLANEQFF. This chain links TRBV5-1 with TRBJ2-1, with 7 bases lining up with TRBD2. Germline assignment: CDR1 SGHRS and CDR2 YFSETQ. J was trimmed by 7 bases and V by 1 base; bases with no gene match: 5. The CDR3 covers 14 residues.

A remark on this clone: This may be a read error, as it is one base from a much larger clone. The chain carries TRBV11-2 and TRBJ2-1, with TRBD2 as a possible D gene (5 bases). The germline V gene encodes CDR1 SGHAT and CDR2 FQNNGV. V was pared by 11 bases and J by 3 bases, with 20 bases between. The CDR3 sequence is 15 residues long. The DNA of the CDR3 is TGTGCCTGCACCTTAGTAGCGACGAACTACAATGAGCAGTTCTTC. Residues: CACTLVATNYNEQFF.

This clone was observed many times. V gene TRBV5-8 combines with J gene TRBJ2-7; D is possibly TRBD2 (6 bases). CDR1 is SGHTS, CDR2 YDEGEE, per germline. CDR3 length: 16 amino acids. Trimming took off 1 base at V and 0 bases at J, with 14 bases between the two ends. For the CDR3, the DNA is TGTGCCAGCAGCTTGCTTGGGGGGAGTTTCTCCTACGAGCAGTACTTC. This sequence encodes CASSLLGGSFSYEQYF.

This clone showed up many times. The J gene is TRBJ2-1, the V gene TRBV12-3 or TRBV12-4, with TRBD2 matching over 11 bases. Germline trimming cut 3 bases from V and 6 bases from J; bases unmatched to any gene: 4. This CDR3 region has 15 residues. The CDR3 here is CASSFGLAGGNEQFF. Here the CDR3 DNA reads TGTGCCAGCAGTTTTGGGCTAGCGGGGGGCAATGAGCAGTTCTTC.

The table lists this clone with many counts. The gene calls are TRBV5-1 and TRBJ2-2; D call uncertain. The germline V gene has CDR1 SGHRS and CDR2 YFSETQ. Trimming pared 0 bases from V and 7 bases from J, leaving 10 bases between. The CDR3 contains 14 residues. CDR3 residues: CASSLDQDGGELFF. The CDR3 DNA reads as TGCGCCAGCAGCTTGGATCAGGACGGCGGGGAGCTGTTTTTT.

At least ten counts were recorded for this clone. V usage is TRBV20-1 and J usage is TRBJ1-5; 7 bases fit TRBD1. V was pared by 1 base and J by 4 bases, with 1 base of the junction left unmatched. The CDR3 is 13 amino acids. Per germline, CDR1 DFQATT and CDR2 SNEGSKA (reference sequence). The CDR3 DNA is TGCAGTGCTAGAGCGACAGGGAATCAGCCCCAGCATTTT. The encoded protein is CSARATGNQPQHF.

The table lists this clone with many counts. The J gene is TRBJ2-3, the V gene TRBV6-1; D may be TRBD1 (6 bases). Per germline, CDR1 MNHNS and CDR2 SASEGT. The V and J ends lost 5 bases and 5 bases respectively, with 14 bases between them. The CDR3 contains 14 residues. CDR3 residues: CASSQGRGVDTQYF. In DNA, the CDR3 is TGTGCCAGCAGTCAGGGGCGTGGGGTAGATACGCAGTATTTT.

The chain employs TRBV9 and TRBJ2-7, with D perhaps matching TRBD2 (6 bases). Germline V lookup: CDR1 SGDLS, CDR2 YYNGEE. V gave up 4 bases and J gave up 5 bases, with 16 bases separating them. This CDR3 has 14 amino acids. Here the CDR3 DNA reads TGTGCCAGCAGCCAAGGAGGGTTTGAGGACGAGCAGTACTTC. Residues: CASSQGGFEDEQYF.

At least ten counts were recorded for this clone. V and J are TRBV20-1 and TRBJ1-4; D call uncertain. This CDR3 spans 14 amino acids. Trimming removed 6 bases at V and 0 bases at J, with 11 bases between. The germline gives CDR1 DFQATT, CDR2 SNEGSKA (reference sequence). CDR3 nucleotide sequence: TGCAGTGCCGGTGAGACTTCAACTAATGAAAAACTGTTTTTT. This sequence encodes CSAGETSTNEKLFF.